The clone carrying this T cell receptor (beta chain) was seen a single time. Authors' data handling: By means of reference gene primer amplification, nucleated cell counts were estimated. TCRdb's table, derived via immunoSEQ multiplex PCR, lists solely in-frame clones and lacks some. That table gives V, J and clone size, and the DNA gave D and trimming. The repertoire has 150,000 to 200,000 clones, roughly 88% of them found once; the top ten carry roughly 9%. Individuals drawn from 20 to 30 US areas were about 18 to 89 years old. This specimen belongs to a study of blood T cell repertoires in COVID-19. Across the study: Collection of acute and convalescent COVID-19 samples took place in the United States, Italy and Spain. PBMCs, B-cell-depleted T cells, or T cells were the source of the cDNA or gDNA that made up the material.

This CDR3 is built from 17 residues. Germline lookup yields CDR1 SGHTA and CDR2 FQGNSA. V gave up 1 base and J gave up 4 bases; unmatched junction bases: 10. Material for sequencing was PBMCs or T cells enriched from blood (not recorded which). This TCR derives from a woman between 18 and 30 years old who had recovered from COVID-19. The chain has TRBV7-2 and TRBJ2-5; 9 bases align to TRBD2. In DNA form, the CDR3 reads TGTGCCAGCAGCTTAGAAGTTAGCGGGGGTTACCGAGAGACCCAGTACTTC. Translating it yields CASSLEVSGGYRETQYF.